This T cell receptor beta chain stems from a study of T cell changes during pregnancy in multiple sclerosis. Clones were read by immunoSEQ multiplex PCR, and TCRdb kept only the in-frame ones, dropping some. The sample contains over 45,000 clones, roughly 90% of which appear only once. The CDR3 consists of 14 residues. Germline-derived CDR1 and CDR2 are MNHNS and SASEGT. V was pared by 6 bases and J by 3 bases, with 5 bases of the junction left unmatched. The genes are TRBV6-1 and TRBJ1-2; TRBD1 aligns across 9 bases. This sequence was found in a female donor with multiple sclerosis, enrolled in a pregnancy study. The sequencing used CD4+ T cells from peripheral blood mononuclear cells, collected after pregnancy. CDR3 protein: CASSITGGDYGYTF. The DNA of the CDR3 is TGTGCCAGCAGCATCACAGGGGGCGACTATGGCTACACCTTC.